The clone carrying this T cell receptor (beta chain) was counted at least ten times. The data belong to a study of early T cells in non-severe SARS-CoV-2 infection. Tagging with unique molecular identifiers was applied to individual cDNA molecules. TCRdb called the 5' RACE reads again in MiXCR, with one record for every CDR3 protein. The profile shows fewer than 50,000 distinct CDR3 sequences, around 6.8% of them singletons. V was clipped by 1 base and J by 0 bases, with 13 bases between them. The CDR3 contains 17 residues. Looked up from germline, CDR1 is MNHNS and CDR2 is SASEGT. The chain employs TRBV6-1 and TRBJ1-3; D uncertain. The TCR comes from an adult who was a healthcare worker with PCR-confirmed SARS-CoV-2 infection or an uninfected control (not recorded which). The sequencing sample was made of whole blood. The CDR3 sequence: CASSEVGTIPSGNTIYF. In DNA form, the CDR3 reads TGTGCCAGCAGTGAAGTGGGCACCATACCCTCTGGAAACACCATATATTTT.